This TCR beta chain was sequenced in a study of T cell repertoires in cytomegalovirus infection. At the level of the study: It can be stated that public TCR beta signatures indicated CMV infection as well as a matching HLA type. Findings and limits, study-wide: Summed frequency of public TCR beta families distinguished CMV carriers with the relevant HLA. The response measured ex vivo was dominated by TCR beta clonotypes (HLA-C-restricted and CMV-specific).

With regard to this clonotype: Its antigen is as yet unknown.

TCRdb used MiXCR to reprocess the reads, holding one entry per CDR3 protein. The table lists 150,000 to 200,000 distinct CDR3 sequences, roughly 9.8% of them singletons. This CDR3 contains 15 residues. In germline, CDR1 is LGHNA, CDR2 YSLEER. The V end lost 1 base, the J end lost 4 bases, and 13 bases lay between the germline ends. This TCR came from a human donor in good health (CMV status not recorded). Some clones in this sample may be carry-over from other donors' samples. The V call is TRBV4-3, the J call TRBJ2-5; no clear D gene. The specimen sequenced was PBMCs. In nucleotides, the CDR3 is TGCGCCAGCAGCCAAGGGCCTCAGACCAGAGAGACCCAGTACTTC. This translates into CASSQGPQTRETQYF.